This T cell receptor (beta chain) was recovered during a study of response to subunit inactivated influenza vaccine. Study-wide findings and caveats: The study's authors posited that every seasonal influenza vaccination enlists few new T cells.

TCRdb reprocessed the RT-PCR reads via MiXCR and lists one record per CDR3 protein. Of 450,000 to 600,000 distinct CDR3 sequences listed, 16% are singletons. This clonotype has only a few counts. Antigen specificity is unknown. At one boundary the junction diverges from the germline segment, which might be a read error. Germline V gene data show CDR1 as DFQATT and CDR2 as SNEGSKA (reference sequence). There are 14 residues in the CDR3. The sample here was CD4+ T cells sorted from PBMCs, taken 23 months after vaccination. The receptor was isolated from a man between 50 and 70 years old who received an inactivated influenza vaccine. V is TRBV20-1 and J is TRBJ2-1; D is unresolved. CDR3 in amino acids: CSARDPVTYSEQFF. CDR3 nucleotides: TGCAGTGCTAGAGATCCAGTGACCTACAGTGAGCAGTTCTTC.